This TCR beta chain emerged from a study of post-analysis software for immune sequencing data. About the research overall: Disease trajectories encompassed relapsing-remitting, secondary progressive and progressive-relapsing multiple sclerosis.

Unique molecular identifiers were carried by the TCR beta cDNA libraries. Between roughly 1 and 10 million T cells gave rise to 500,000 to 650,000 cDNA molecules. Via MiXCR, TCRdb re-called the PCR reads, giving one row per CDR3 protein. This sample yields hundreds of thousands of distinct CDR3 sequences, of which approximately 53% are seen a single time; over 4% belongs to the top ten. Germline CDR1 SGHRS, CDR2 YFSETQ. J lost 5 bases, V lost 0 bases, and 12 bases had no gene match. The CDR3 runs 17 residues. A word on this clonotype: The antigen remains undetermined.

Regarding the study as a whole: TRBV5-6, TRBV5-1 and TRBV20-1 were among a few TRBV segments more frequent in patients than controls. Samples from a shared batch, those prepared together, strongly co-clustered by F measure.

The chain couples TRBV5-1 to TRBJ2-3; 7 nucleotides agree with TRBD1. This receptor was obtained from a girl between 5 and 17 years old with multiple sclerosis. Sequencing input: blood. CDR3 coding DNA: TGCGCCAGCAGCTTGGCCCTGGGGACAGCTACTTTAGATACGCAGTATTTT. Translating it yields CASSLALGTATLDTQYF.